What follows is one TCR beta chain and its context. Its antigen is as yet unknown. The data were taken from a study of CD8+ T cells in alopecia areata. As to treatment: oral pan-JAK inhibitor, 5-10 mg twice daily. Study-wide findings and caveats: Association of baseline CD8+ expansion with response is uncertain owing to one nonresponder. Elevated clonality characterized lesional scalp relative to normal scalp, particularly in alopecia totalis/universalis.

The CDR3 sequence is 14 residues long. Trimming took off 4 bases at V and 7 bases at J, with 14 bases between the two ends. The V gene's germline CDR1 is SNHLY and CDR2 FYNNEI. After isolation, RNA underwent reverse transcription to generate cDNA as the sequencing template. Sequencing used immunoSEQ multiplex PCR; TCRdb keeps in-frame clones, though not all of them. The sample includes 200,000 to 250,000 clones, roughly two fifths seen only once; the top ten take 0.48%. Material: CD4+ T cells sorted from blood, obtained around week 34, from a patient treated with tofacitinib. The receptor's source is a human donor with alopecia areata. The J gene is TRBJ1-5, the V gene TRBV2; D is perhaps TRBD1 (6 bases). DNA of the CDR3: TGTGCCAGCAGTGCGCAGGGGTTAGGACAGCCCCAGCATTTT. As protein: CASSAQGLGQPQHF.